Listed here is a single TCR beta chain. The data belong to a study of T-cell memory formation after mild COVID-19. The CDR3 is 14 residues long. Germline CDR1 KGHSH, CDR2 LQKENI. V shed 5 bases and J 7 bases; nucleotides not matched to a gene: 10. TCRdb ran MiXCR on the 5' RACE reads and lists one entry per CDR3 protein. The data hold 90,000 to 130,000 distinct CDR3 sequences, with about 18% observed a single time. Sequences were obtained from PBMCs or a T cell subset sorted from them (not recorded which). This clonotype was sampled from a young man who had mild COVID-19 (a few samples of this study predate the infection). Cell type and time point are not known. The V gene is TRBV18, the J gene TRBJ1-2, with TRBD1 identical over 7 bases. The CDR3 spells CASSAGQMIGGYTF. CDR3 bases: TGTGCCAGCTCAGCGGGACAGATGATCGGTGGCTACACCTTC.